This T cell receptor beta chain was found in a study of blood T cell repertoires in COVID-19. In the study overall: Sample material is recorded as cDNA or gDNA derived from T cells, B-cell-depleted T cells, or PBMCs.

The age range of participants was about 18 to 100 years, with residence in about two dozen US areas. Assay used: immunoSEQ multiplex PCR; TCRdb lists only in-frame clones, some missing. The sample shows 150,000 or so clones, approximately 83% of them seen only once. Trimming stripped 1 base from V and 3 bases from J, with 13 bases between. The CDR3 sequence is 17 residues long. Germline CDR1 is SGHAT and CDR2 is FQNNGV. The specimen sequenced was PBMCs or T cells enriched from blood (not recorded which). The source is a man aged 45 to 65 who had recovered from COVID-19. The V gene is TRBV11-2, the J gene TRBJ1-6, with D tentatively TRBD1 (5 bases). The CDR3 DNA follows: TGTGCCAGCAGCTTAGTACGGGGGTCGAGCTATAATTCACCCCTCCACTTT. It translates to CASSLVRGSSYNSPLHF. Full variable domain (rest looked up from reference TRBV11-2 and TRBJ1-6): EAGVAQSPRYKIIEKRQSVAFWCNPISGHATLYWYQQILGQGPKLLIQFQNNGVVDDSQLPKDRFSAERLKGVDSTLKIQPAKLEDSAVYLCASSLVRGSSYNSPLHFGNGTRLTVT.